A selection of T cell receptor beta chains follows, all from one sample in a study of PD-1 blockade in mismatch repair-deficient tumors. Measured with immunoSEQ multiplex PCR; TCRdb has only the in-frame clones, and not every one. Counted here are around 62,000 clones, approximately 82% occurring once; the ten biggest clones make up 4.5% to 7%. The source was peripheral blood, collected 2 weeks after starting pembrolizumab. The receptors derive from an adult with mismatch repair-deficient cancer. Each CDR3 is given with its conserved first and last residue. D genes are given only for firm matches. Only some rows state a clone size, as once, few, many or a class for expanded clones.

>TRBD2|TRBV5-1|TRBJ2-1|.
CASSLASGRWNEQFF
TGCGCCAGCAGCTTGGCTAGCGGGAGATGGAATGAGCAGTTCTTC
>TRBD2|TRBV7-9|TRBJ2-3|.
CASSSDSGRPYTQYF
TGTGCCAGCAGCTCGGACAGCGGGAGGCCTTATACGCAGTATTTT
>.|TRBV5-1|TRBJ2-7|.
CASSLLGSYEQYF
TGCGCCAGCAGCTTGTTAGGCTCCTACGAGCAGTACTTC
>.|TRBV29-1|TRBJ1-3|once
CSVPVGNTIYF
TGCAGCGTCCCGGTTGGAAACACCATATATTTT
>.|TRBV6-1|TRBJ1-2|.
CASRAGDYGYTF
TGTGCCAGCAGGGCCGGAGACTATGGCTACACCTTC
>.|TRBV18|TRBJ1-1|.
CASSSEKNTEAFF
TGTGCCAGCTCATCAGAGAAGAACACTGAAGCTTTCTTT
>TRBD1|TRBV5-1|TRBJ1-5|few
CASSVGQDQPQHF
TGCGCCAGTAGCGTGGGACAGGATCAGCCCCAGCATTTT
>.|TRBV27|TRBJ2-7|.
CASTLRGSAPPYEQYF
TGTGCCAGCACCCTGAGGGGCTCCGCCCCCCCCTACGAGCAGTACTTC
>.|TRBV5-4|TRBJ2-1|.
CASSLLGVVVAKSVGEQFF
TGTGCCAGCAGCCTTCTTGGAGTGGTGGTAGCGAAATCGGTGGGTGAGCAGTTCTTC
>TRBD1|TRBV5-6|TRBJ1-2|.
CASSPGTGYGYTF
TGTGCCAGCAGCCCCGGGACAGGCTATGGCTACACCTTC
>.|TRBV21-1|TRBJ2-4|.
CASSSAPGHAENIQYF
TGTGCCAGCAGCTCGGCTCCGGGACACGCTGAAAACATTCAGTACTTC
>TRBD1|TRBV10-3|TRBJ1-1|few
CATNPGQSTEAFF
TGTGCCACTAATCCGGGACAGAGCACTGAAGCTTTCTTT
>.|TRBV10-3|TRBJ1-1|.
CAISESRGEGTEAFF
TGTGCCATCAGTGAGTCGAGAGGAGAGGGAACTGAAGCTTTCTTT